This is a list of T cell receptor beta chains from one sample in a study of cytomegalovirus exposure and HLA in healthy donors. Sequencing used immunoSEQ multiplex PCR; TCRdb keeps in-frame clones, though not all of them. The sample yields about 190,000 clones, around three quarters seen once. Sample: PBMCs. The receptors shown here come from a woman in her late teens or twenties in good health and CMV-seronegative. Each CDR3 is given with its conserved first and last residue. A D gene is named only where the DNA matches it firmly. The size field is filled for only some rows; it gives once, few, many or a size class.

TRBD1	TRBV10-2	few	TRBJ1-1	TGCGCCAGCCGACTGGACAGGGAGAACACTGAAGCTTTCTTT	CASRLDRENTEAFF
-	TRBV4-1	-	TRBJ1-3	TGCGCCAGCAGCCAAGATACAGGGTTTGGAAACACCATATATTTT	CASSQDTGFGNTIYF
-	TRBV30	few	TRBJ1-6	TGTGCCTGGAGAGGGGGTAGGGGTTGGTCACCCCTCCACTTT	CAWRGGRGWSPLHF
TRBD1	TRBV18	-	TRBJ1-5	TGTGCCAGCTCACCCCAACCGGGACAGGGCATGGTTTTGGGCAATCAGCCCCAGCATTTT	CASSPQPGQGMVLGNQPQHF
TRBD2	TRBV30	-	TRBJ2-1	TGTGCCTGGAGTTCACTAGCGAAGTCCTACAATGAGCAGTTCTTC	CAWSSLAKSYNEQFF
-	TRBV29-1	-	TRBJ2-5	TGCAGCGTTGAACTACCGGAGACCCAGTACTTC	CSVELPETQYF
-	TRBV4-1	-	TRBJ1-1	TGCGCCAGCAGCCAAGAAGGGGAGGGAGGCACTGAAGCTTTCTTT	CASSQEGEGGTEAFF
-	TRBV6-5	-	TRBJ2-1	TGTGCCACCTGCATCAGCAGTCGGGATGAGCAGTTCTTC	CATCISSRDEQFF
TRBD1	TRBV5-1	-	TRBJ1-2	TGCGCCAGCGGAAAGAGACAGGGAAACTATGGCTACACCTTC	CASGKRQGNYGYTF
TRBD2	TRBV19	few	TRBJ2-7	TGTGCCAGTAGTATGAGGACGGGGGGGGGAGCCTACGAGCAGTACTTC	CASSMRTGGGAYEQYF
-	TRBV10-3	-	TRBJ2-7	TGTGCCACCCTAGAAAACTGGTTCTTGGAGCAGTACTTC	CATLENWFLEQYF
-	TRBV6-5	-	TRBJ1-2	TGTGCCAGCAGTTACTCGAGGTGGGGGGTTGGCGGCTACACCTTC	CASSYSRWGVGGYTF
-	TRBV14	-	TRBJ1-2	TGTGCCAGCAGCCAAATGGCAGGTGGTGGCTACACCTTC	CASSQMAGGGYTF
TRBD1	TRBV6-1	-	TRBJ1-2	TGTGCCAGCACCACAGGGGGCTATGGCTACACCTTC	CASTTGGYGYTF
-	TRBV11-2	-	TRBJ2-7	TGTGCCAGCAGCTTAGTCACGGGGAACCTCTACGAGCAGTACTTC	CASSLVTGNLYEQYF
-	TRBV6-6	-	TRBJ1-1	TGTGCCAGCAGCCCCGAACAGACAGAAAAAGCTTTCTTT	CASSPEQTEKAFF
TRBD2	TRBV27	-	TRBJ2-1	TGTGCCAGCAGTCCAAGACTAGCGGGAGAGGGTGAGCAGTTCTTC	CASSPRLAGEGEQFF
TRBD2	TRBV7-6	-	TRBJ2-3	TGTGCCAGCAGCTCGAGCGGGAGGGCCATGGATACGCAGTATTTT	CASSSSGRAMDTQYF
-	TRBV7-3	-	TRBJ2-2	TGTGCCAGCAGCCCCCGAGGTAGGGGCAACACCGGGGAGCTGTTTTTT	CASSPRGRGNTGELFF
TRBD1	TRBV4-1	-	TRBJ2-1	TGCGCCAGCAGCCAAACAGGGGGGAACAATGAGCAGTTCTTC	CASSQTGGNNEQFF
TRBD1	TRBV6-5	-	TRBJ1-2	TGTGCCAGCAGTTACCTGGGACAGGGATTTGGCTACACCTTC	CASSYLGQGFGYTF
-	TRBV28	-	TRBJ2-1	TGTGCCAGCAGGTCCGACAATGAGCAGTTCTTC	CASRSDNEQFF
-	TRBV29-1	-	TRBJ2-7	TGCAGCGTTGAAAATACAGGGCCTCGAGAGCAGTACTTC	CSVENTGPREQYF
-	TRBV27	-	TRBJ2-1	TGTGCCAGCACTCTCCGGGACGGGGGAAATGAGCAGTTCTTC	CASTLRDGGNEQFF
TRBD1	TRBV6-1	-	TRBJ2-1	TGTGCCAGCATGCCAACAGGGGCGGGTGAGCAGTTCTTC	CASMPTGAGEQFF
-	TRBV2	-	TRBJ2-7	TGTGCCAGCAGTGTAAACGAGCAGTACTTC	CASSVNEQYF
-	TRBV19	-	TRBJ2-2	TGTGCCAGTAGTATCGGGGACACCACCGGGGAGCTGTTTTTT	CASSIGDTTGELFF
-	TRBV7-2	once	TRBJ2-5	TGTGCCAGCAGCTTAGCGCGTGTGGAGACCCAGTACTTC	CASSLARVETQYF
TRBD2	TRBV7-3	-	TRBJ2-1	TGTGCCAGCAGCTTAGTCCCATTTAGCGGGAGGACCTACAATGAGCAGTTCTTC	CASSLVPFSGRTYNEQFF
-	TRBV7-3	few	TRBJ1-6	TGTGCCAGCAGCCAGAACCCCCGGGGGGCCTCCTATAATTCACCCCTCCACTTT	CASSQNPRGASYNSPLHF
TRBD1	TRBV29-1	-	TRBJ2-3	TGCAGCGTTAAGACAGGGGCATTTGATACGCAGTATTTT	CSVKTGAFDTQYF
-	TRBV5-1	-	TRBJ2-1	TGCGCCAGCAGCTTGGTAGGGGCGGCGAACAATGAGCAGTTCTTC	CASSLVGAANNEQFF
TRBD2	TRBV5-1	-	TRBJ2-3	TGCGCCAGCAGCTTGGGACTAGCGGAAAGCACAGATACGCAGTATTTT	CASSLGLAESTDTQYF
-	TRBV5-1	-	TRBJ2-5	TGCGCCAGCAGCTTGCTCGACTCCCCGGGGGAGACCCAGTACTTC	CASSLLDSPGETQYF
-	TRBV6-6	-	TRBJ2-1	TGTGCCAGCAGCGCCTCACCGGTTATACTTGGTGAGCAGTTCTTC	CASSASPVILGEQFF
-	TRBV7-8	few	TRBJ1-3	TGTGCCAGCAGCTCGTCGCTTAGCTCTGGAAACACCATATATTTT	CASSSSLSSGNTIYF
TRBD1	TRBV6-5	-	TRBJ1-6	TGTGCCAGCAGACGGGACAGGGTGGCTTCACCCCTCCACTTT	CASRRDRVASPLHF
TRBD1	TRBV5-1	-	TRBJ1-6	TGCGCCAGCAGCCCCGGACAGGGTAGAAATTCACCCCTCCACTTT	CASSPGQGRNSPLHF
-	TRBV29-1	-	TRBJ2-5	TGCAGCGTTGAAGTTATGGGTTCTGGGGGGGAGACCCAGTACTTC	CSVEVMGSGGETQYF
-	TRBV7-9	-	TRBJ1-5	TGTGCCAGCAGCTTCGCGGGGATTCAGCCCCAGCATTTT	CASSFAGIQPQHF
TRBD2	TRBV6-1	once	TRBJ2-2	TGTGCCAGCAGTGAGACTAGCGGGAGTTGGGCCGGGGAGCTGTTTTTT	CASSETSGSWAGELFF
-	TRBV30	-	TRBJ1-1	TGTGCCTGGAGTAGGACAGAGAACACTGAAGCTTTCTTT	CAWSRTENTEAFF
TRBD2	TRBV6-6	-	TRBJ2-5	TGTGCCAGCAGTTGGGGACTAGCGGGGCAAGAGACCCAGTACTTC	CASSWGLAGQETQYF
TRBD1	TRBV6-1	-	TRBJ2-3	TGTGCCAGCTCGAGGGACAGAATCACAGATACGCAGTATTTT	CASSRDRITDTQYF
TRBD1	TRBV9	-	TRBJ1-4	TGTGCCAGCAGCGTCACAGGGGGCGGTGGGGAAAAACTGTTTTTT	CASSVTGGGGEKLFF
TRBD1	TRBV28	once	TRBJ1-5	TGTGCCAGCAGCTCACCGGGACAGGTTCAGCCCCAGCATTTT	CASSSPGQVQPQHF
TRBD2	TRBV4-3	-	TRBJ2-1	TGCGCCAGCAGCCAAAAGCGGGAGGGCGGGAATGAGCAGTTCTTC	CASSQKREGGNEQFF
-	TRBV2	-	TRBJ2-1	TGTGCCAGCACAGGGATCGTCAATGAGCAGTTCTTC	CASTGIVNEQFF
-	TRBV2	-	TRBJ2-7	TGTGCCAGCAGCCCCGAGGTAGGAGGTGACTACGAGCAGTACTTC	CASSPEVGGDYEQYF
TRBD1	TRBV7-9	-	TRBJ2-3	TGTGCCAGCAGCGCAGGGGGCTTTAACACAGATACGCAGTATTTT	CASSAGGFNTDTQYF
-	TRBV27	-	TRBJ2-1	TGTGCCAGCGGTTCCGTGATATACACTAGTACCAATGAGCAGTTCTTC	CASGSVIYTSTNEQFF
-	TRBV5-1	-	TRBJ2-5	TGCGCCAGCAGCTTCTTTAGACAAGAGACCCAGTACTTC	CASSFFRQETQYF
-	TRBV18	-	TRBJ1-6	TGTGCCAGCTCACCATCGGTCGGAGGGCTGATTTCACCCCTCCACTTT	CASSPSVGGLISPLHF